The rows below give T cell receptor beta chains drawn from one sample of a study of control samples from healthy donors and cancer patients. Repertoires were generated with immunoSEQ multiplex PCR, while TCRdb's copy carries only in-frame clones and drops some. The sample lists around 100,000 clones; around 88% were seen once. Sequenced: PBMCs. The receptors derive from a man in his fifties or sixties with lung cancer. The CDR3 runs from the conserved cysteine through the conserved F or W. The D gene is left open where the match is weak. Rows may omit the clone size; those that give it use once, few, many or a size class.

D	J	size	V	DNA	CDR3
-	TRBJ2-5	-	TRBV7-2	TGTGCCAGCAGCTTATCCCAGCAAGAGACCCAGTACTTC	CASSLSQQETQYF
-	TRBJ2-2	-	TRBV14	TGTGCCAGCAGCCAAGGCGCGGGGGCGCGCGCCGGGGAGCTGTTTTTT	CASSQGAGARAGELFF
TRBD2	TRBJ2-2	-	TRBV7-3	TGTGCCAGCAGCCCTCTCGCTAGCGGGAACACCGGGGAGCTGTTTTTT	CASSPLASGNTGELFF
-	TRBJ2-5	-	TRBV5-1	TGCGCCAGCAGCTTTCTGGGGCAAACTCAAGAGACCCAGTACTTC	CASSFLGQTQETQYF
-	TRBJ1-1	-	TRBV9	TGTGCCAGCAGCGTATTGCCGGGCGACACTGAAGCTTTCTTT	CASSVLPGDTEAFF
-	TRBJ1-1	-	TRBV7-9	TGTGCCAGCAGCTTAGCGAGAAGTGTGAACACTGAAGCTTTCTTT	CASSLARSVNTEAFF
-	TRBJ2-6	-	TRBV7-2	TGTGCCAGCAGGAACGACTGGGGTCTGGGAGGGGCCAACGTCCTGACTTTC	CASRNDWGLGGANVLTF
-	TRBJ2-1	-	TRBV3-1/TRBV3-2	TGTGCCAGCAGCCAAGAGCTAGCTAGGAATGAGCAGTTCTTC	CASSQELARNEQFF
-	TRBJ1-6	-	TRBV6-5	TGTGCCAGCAGTCTGCTCTCCTATAATTCACCCCTCCACTTT	CASSLLSYNSPLHF
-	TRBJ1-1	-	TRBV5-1	TGCGCCAGCAGCTCTGGCCTTCCGAACACTGAAGCTTTCTTT	CASSSGLPNTEAFF
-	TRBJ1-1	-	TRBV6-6	TGTGCCAGCAGTTACGGGGGCAGAGTTTTGAACACTGAAGCTTTCTTT	CASSYGGRVLNTEAFF
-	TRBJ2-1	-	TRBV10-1	TGCGCCAGCAGTGAGATGGGGGGCTACAATGAGCAGTTCTTC	CASSEMGGYNEQFF
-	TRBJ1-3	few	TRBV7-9	TGTGCCAGCAGCTTTGCGACAGGTTTAAGCTCTGGAAACACCATATATTTT	CASSFATGLSSGNTIYF
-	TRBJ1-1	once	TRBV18	TGTGCCAGCTCACCTGGACAGCCGGCACAGAACACTGAAGCTTTCTTT	CASSPGQPAQNTEAFF
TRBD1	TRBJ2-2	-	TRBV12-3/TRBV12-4	TGTGCCAGCGGGGACAGGGGGACCGGGGAGCTGTTTTTT	CASGDRGTGELFF
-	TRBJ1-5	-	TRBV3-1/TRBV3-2	TGTGCCAGCAGCCAAGAGATAGGGCAGCCCCAGCATTTT	CASSQEIGQPQHF
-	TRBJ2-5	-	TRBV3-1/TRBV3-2	TGTGCCAGCAGCCAAAGGACGGAGACCCAGTACTTC	CASSQRTETQYF
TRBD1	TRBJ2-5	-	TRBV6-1	TGTGCCAGCAGTGAATTGTCGGTTGGATCACCCGGGACAGCAGAAGAGACCCAGTACTTC	CASSELSVGSPGTAEETQYF
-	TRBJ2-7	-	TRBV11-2	TGTGCCAGCAGCTTAGGCGTCGAGCAGTACTTC	CASSLGVEQYF
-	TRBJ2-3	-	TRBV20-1	TGCAGTGCTAGTGGCGGGGGCAGCACAGATACGCAGTATTTT	CSASGGGSTDTQYF
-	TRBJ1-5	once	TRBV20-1	TGCAGTGCTAGTCTATCGACAGATAGCAATCAGCCCCAGCATTTT	CSASLSTDSNQPQHF